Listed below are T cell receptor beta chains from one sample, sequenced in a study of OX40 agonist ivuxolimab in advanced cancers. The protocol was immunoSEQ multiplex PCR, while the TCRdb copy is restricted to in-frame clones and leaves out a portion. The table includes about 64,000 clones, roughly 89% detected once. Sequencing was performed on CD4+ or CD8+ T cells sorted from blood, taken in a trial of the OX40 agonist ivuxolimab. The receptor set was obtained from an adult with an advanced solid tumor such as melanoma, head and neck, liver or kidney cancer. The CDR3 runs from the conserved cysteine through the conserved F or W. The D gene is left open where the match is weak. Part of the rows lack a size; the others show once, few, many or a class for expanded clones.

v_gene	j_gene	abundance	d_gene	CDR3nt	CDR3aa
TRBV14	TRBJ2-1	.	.	TGTGCCAGCAGCCGCCTCACAGGGTTCGACAATGAGCAGTTCTTC	CASSRLTGFDNEQFF
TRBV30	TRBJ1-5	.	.	TGTGCCTGGAGTGGGGGCACGAATCAGCCCCAGCATTTT	CAWSGGTNQPQHF
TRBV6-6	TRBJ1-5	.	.	TGTGCCAGCAGTTACTCTGGGGCGGGTCAGCCCCAGCATTTT	CASSYSGAGQPQHF
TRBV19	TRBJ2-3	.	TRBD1	TGTGCCAGTAGTATTGTGATCTCACGGACAGGAAGAGATACGCAGTATTTT	CASSIVISRTGRDTQYF
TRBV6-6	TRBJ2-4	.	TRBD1	TGTGCCAGCAGTTACCCCCTACAGGGGGCCCCACACTTC	CASSYPLQGAPHF
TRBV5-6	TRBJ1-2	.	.	TGTGCCAGCAGCTTGGGACTGCAAGGGGACTATGGCTACACCTTC	CASSLGLQGDYGYTF
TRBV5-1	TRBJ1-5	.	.	TGCGCCAGCAGCCTAGGAACCTACAATCAGCCCCAGCATTTT	CASSLGTYNQPQHF
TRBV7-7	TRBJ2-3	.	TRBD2	TGTGCTAGCAGCCCCCTAAACGTAGGGACTAGCCGACCAGATACGCAGTATTTT	CASSPLNVGTSRPDTQYF
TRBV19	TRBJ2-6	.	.	TGTGCCAGTAGTATGTTTGCGGGGCAGGGGGCCAACGTCCTGACTTTC	CASSMFAGQGANVLTF
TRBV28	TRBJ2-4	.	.	TGTGCCAGCAGTTTGGTCAAAAACATTCAGTACTTC	CASSLVKNIQYF
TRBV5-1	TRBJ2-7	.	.	TGCGCCAGCAGCTTGGAATTGGGGTCTGGGCAGCTATCCTCCTACGAGCAGTACTTC	CASSLELGSGQLSSYEQYF
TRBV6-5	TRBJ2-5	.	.	TGTGCCAGCAGTACGGGCGTCAGGGACAAAGAGACCCAGTACTTC	CASSTGVRDKETQYF
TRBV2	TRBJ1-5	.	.	TGTGCCAGCAGTCAAAAATTGGGGCAGCCCCAGCATTTT	CASSQKLGQPQHF
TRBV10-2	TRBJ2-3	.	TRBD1	TGCGCCACCCTCATTTCCGGGACAGGGGTCACAGATACGCAGTATTTT	CATLISGTGVTDTQYF
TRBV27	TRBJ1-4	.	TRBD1	TGTGCCAGCAGGCGCCTCGGGACAGGGAATGAAAAACTGTTTTTT	CASRRLGTGNEKLFF
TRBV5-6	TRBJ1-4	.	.	TGTGCCAGCAGCTTGGAGGGGAACCGCCTTAATGAAAAACTGTTTTTT	CASSLEGNRLNEKLFF
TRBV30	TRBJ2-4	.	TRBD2	TGTGCCTGGAGTGGGGTCCGACTAGCGGCCCTAGCCAAAAACATTCAGTACTTC	CAWSGVRLAALAKNIQYF
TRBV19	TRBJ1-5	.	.	TGTGCCAGTAGTATCGGCGGGGGTCGGGTTGAGCCCCAGCATTTT	CASSIGGGRVEPQHF
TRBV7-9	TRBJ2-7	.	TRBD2	TGTGCCAGCAGCTCGGGGGGACTAAGACTCTACGAGCAGTACTTC	CASSSGGLRLYEQYF
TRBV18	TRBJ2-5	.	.	TGTGCTAGCTCACCACGACAGACCCAAGAGACCCAGTACTTC	CASSPRQTQETQYF
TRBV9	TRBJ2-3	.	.	TGTGCCAGCAGCGGGCCGGGGGGCACAGATACGCAGTATTTT	CASSGPGGTDTQYF
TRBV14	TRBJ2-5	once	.	TGTGCCAGCAGCCAAGGAACTTTAGAGACCCAGTACTTC	CASSQGTLETQYF
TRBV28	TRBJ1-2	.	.	TGTGCCAGCACCCCCGGAAGGGGGAGGATTGGAGGCTACACCTTC	CASTPGRGRIGGYTF
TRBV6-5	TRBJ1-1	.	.	TGTGCCAGCAGTTACAGGTTGGCCACTGAAGCTTTCTTT	CASSYRLATEAFF